The clone carrying this TCR beta chain was observed a single time. The data are from a study of neoadjuvant nivolumab and ipilimumab in lung cancer. V lost 4 bases and J lost 2, with 6 bases in between. The CDR3 is 12 amino acids. CDR1 is MNHNY, CDR2 SVGAGI, per germline (reference sequence). Sequenced by immunoSEQ multiplex PCR; TCRdb stores in-frame clones only, minus some. The data contain 40,000 to 55,000 clones, around nine tenths of them singletons. The receptor comes from an adult with non-small cell lung cancer. Some clones in this sample may be carry-over from other donors' samples. The sequencing used blood, collected before neoadjuvant nivolumab, alone or with ipilimumab. V usage is TRBV6-6 and J usage is TRBJ2-7; D is uncertain. DNA for the CDR3: TGTGCCAGCAGTTCTACCCCCTACGAGCAGTACTTC. It codes for CASSSTPYEQYF.